This entry describes one T cell receptor (beta chain). What it binds is unknown. These data belong to a study of OX40 agonist ivuxolimab in advanced cancers. Study-level background: Participants averaged approximately 65 years of age (range roughly 23 to 80) and were roughly 80% male. Three dose-escalation patients had partial responses: one with hepatocellular carcinoma and two with cutaneous melanoma.

Points from the study as a whole: By week 6 at 0.1 to 3.0 mg/kg, blood CD4+ and CD8+ T cells had expanded clonally.

The CDR3 extends over 15 amino acids. The V and J ends lost 4 bases and 0 bases, in that order; junction bases with no gene match: 5. Germline V gene sequence: CDR1 SGHRS, CDR2 YFSETQ. Method: immunoSEQ multiplex PCR; TCRdb's copy keeps in-frame clones and lacks some. The profile covers about 60,000 clones, with roughly nine tenths appearing a single time and 3.5% to 5% taken by the ten largest. The TCR sequence derives from an adult with an advanced solid tumor such as melanoma, head and neck, liver or kidney cancer. The genes are TRBV5-1 and TRBJ2-3, with 7 bases lining up with TRBD1. The sample here was CD4+ or CD8+ T cells sorted from blood, taken in a trial of the OX40 agonist ivuxolimab. The CDR3 sequence is CASSLGQSSTDTQYF. The CDR3 DNA sequence: TGCGCCAGCAGCCTGGGACAGTCTAGCACAGATACGCAGTATTTT. The variable domain in full, completed from reference TRBV5-1 and TRBJ2-3, reads KAGVTQTPRYLIKTRGQQVTLSCSPISGHRSVSWYQQTPGQGLQFLFEYFSETQRNKGNFPGRFSGRQFSNSRSEMNVSTLELGDSALYLCASSLGQSSTDTQYFGPGTRLTVL.